This TCR beta chain was found in a study of T cells expressing NK-cell markers. Broader study findings: Researchers report these clonotypes also headed the CD3+CD56-NKG2C+ fraction in several donors.

The CDR3 has 15 residues. Per the germline V gene, CDR1 is LGHNA and CDR2 is YNFKEQ. TCRdb re-called the 5' RACE reads; every CDR3 protein appears as one record, without DNA. The sample table includes fewer than 300,000 distinct CDR3 sequences. Details on this clonotype: Its antigen is unknown.

The sample comprised blood T cells: a sorted CD56 or NKG2C T cell subset, CD4+ or CD8+ T cells, or bulk PBMC T cells (not recorded which). This receptor was obtained from a woman between 18 and 75 years old in good health. The chain recombines TRBV4-2 with TRBJ2-3; TCRdb lists TRBD2, though no DNA is available to test this call. CDR3 sequence: CASSQEKREDDTQYF.